The clone carrying this TCR beta chain was seen a handful of times. Its target is not known. Trimming at V came to 3 bases and at J to 2 bases, leaving 6 bases not matched to a gene. The length of the CDR3 is 15 residues. Germline V lookup: CDR1 SGHVS, CDR2 FQNEAQ. The data originate from a study of blood T cells in healthy people across ages. Findings and caveats of the study: Donors of long life had a larger count of naive CD4+ cells and greater diversity than aged donors. Strongly correlated with naive T cell percentage was TCR beta diversity.

Every donor contributed around 10 milliliters of peripheral blood by blood draw. The extraction recovered at least 5 micrograms of total RNA per sample. Sample-barcoded 5' priming and a J-beta primer mix drove a second PCR of roughly 7 to 11 cycles. TCRdb fed the 5' RACE reads into MiXCR, producing one record per CDR3 protein. The data contain about 1.1 million distinct CDR3 sequences, about two fifths of them singletons. This clonotype was sampled from a man younger than 30 in good health. Sample: blood. The chain has TRBV7-8 and TRBJ1-1; the match to TRBD1 covers 7 bases. The CDR3 is CASSLRQGGNTEAFF. For the CDR3, the DNA is TGTGCCAGCAGCTTGCGACAGGGAGGCAACACTGAAGCTTTCTTT.